Presented here are 15 T cell receptor beta chains from one specimen sequenced in a study of response to subunit inactivated influenza vaccine. TCRdb reprocessed the RT-PCR reads via MiXCR and lists one record per CDR3 protein. Among hundreds of thousands of distinct CDR3 sequences listed, roughly 12% were seen once. These records were also assigned to another study, of T cells expressing NK-cell markers. That work contributes: Scientists made TCR beta cDNA using 5'RACE template switching with UMIs.

The sample was PBMCs from blood, taken on the day of vaccination. All receptors come from a man between 50 and 59 years old who received an inactivated influenza vaccine.

This clonotype was picked up many times. This rearrangement joins TRBV12-3 or TRBV12-4 to TRBJ1-1; D remains unclear. Between the trimmed V and J ends, which lost 8 bases and 7 bases, there was a span of 17 bases. The CDR3 is 13 amino acids. In nucleotides, the CDR3 is TGTGCCAGCTGCCCAACACCCCTGGTTGAAGCTTTCTTT. This sequence encodes CASCPTPLVEAFF.

The genes are TRBV3-1 and TRBJ1-2, with D hard to call. The length of the CDR3 is 15 residues. The germline V and J ends were trimmed by 4 bases and 1 base, with 13 bases remaining between them. Germline CDR1 is LGHDT and CDR2 is YNNKEL (reference sequence). CDR3 residues: CASSPRPGINYGYTF. In nucleotides, the CDR3 is TGTGCCAGCAGCCCCCGCCCGGGAATTAACTATGGCTACACCTTC.

This clonotype was seen many times. The rearrangement joins TRBV5-1 to TRBJ2-1; 9 bases map to TRBD1. The V and J ends lost 5 bases and 8 bases, in that order; junction bases with no gene match: 11. Germline CDR1 reads SGHRS; CDR2 reads YFSETQ. The CDR3 contains 15 residues. The CDR3 spells CASRLHRDRVDEQFF. DNA of the CDR3: TGCGCCAGCAGACTGCACCGGGACAGGGTGGATGAGCAGTTCTTC.

This clonotype was seen more than once but under ten times. The chain is built from TRBV9 and TRBJ2-3, with a possible D match to TRBD1 (6 bases). CDR1 and CDR2 (germline): SGDLS, YYNGEE. V dropped 3 bases and J dropped 6 bases, with 20 bases sitting between them. This CDR3 comprises 16 residues. The CDR3 reads CASSATRDKGLDTQYF. The CDR3 DNA follows: TGTGCCAGCAGCGCCACCCGGGACAAGGGGCTGGATACGCAGTATTTT.

This chain uses TRBV20-1 with TRBJ2-5; unclear D gene. The V gene's germline CDR1 is DFQATT and CDR2 SNEGSKA (reference sequence). This CDR3 region has 13 residues. V was cut by 6 bases and J by 5 bases, with 16 bases left in between. This chain's CDR3 is CSAPGWATETQYF. CDR3 coding DNA: TGCAGTGCCCCCGGTTGGGCGACGGAGACCCAGTACTTC.

The V call is TRBV24-1, the J call TRBJ2-1; 8 bases are a match to TRBD1. The germline gives CDR1 KGHDR, CDR2 SFDVKD. Unmatched junction bases numbered 4, after V lost 1 base and J lost 9 bases. This CDR3 comprises 14 residues. The CDR3 nucleotides read TGTGCCACCAGTGATTTCACACAGGGGGGTGAGCAGTTCTTC. Its protein is CATSDFTQGGEQFF.

Only a few counts were recorded for this clonotype. This chain uses TRBV25-1 with TRBJ2-1, with 8 bases that match TRBD2. This CDR3 has 16 residues. V lost 5 bases, J lost 6 bases, and 12 bases stayed unmatched. The V gene's germline CDR1 is MGHDK and CDR2 SYGVNS. The CDR3 DNA reads TGTGCCAGCAGTTCCCTGAGCGGGAGCCTCGGCAATGAGCAGTTCTTC. Translated, it gives CASSSLSGSLGNEQFF. Looking up the rest from reference TRBV25-1 and TRBJ2-1 gives the full variable domain: EADIYQTPRYLVIGTGKKITLECSQTMGHDKMYWYQQDPGMELHLIHYSYGVNSTEKGDLSSESTVSRIRTEHFPLTLESARPSHTSQYLCASSSLSGSLGNEQFFGPGTRLTVL.

This clonotype appeared a few times. The chain uses TRBV5-1 and TRBJ2-7, with a tentative D call TRBD1 (5 bases). Trimming took off 5 bases at V and 2 bases at J, with 14 bases between the two ends. There are 14 residues in the CDR3. Germline CDR1 is SGHRS and CDR2 is YFSETQ. Here the CDR3 reads CASSYSTDTYEQYF. The CDR3 region has the DNA TGCGCCAGCAGTTATTCGACAGATACCTACGAGCAGTACTTC.

V usage is TRBV14 and J usage is TRBJ2-3; D is undetermined. V was clipped by 1 base and J by 9 bases, with 11 bases between them. The CDR3 length is 13 residues. Per germline, CDR1 SGHDN and CDR2 FVKESK. Here the CDR3 reads CASSQGLHRTQYF. In DNA, the CDR3 is TGTGCCAGCAGCCAAGGATTACACAGAACGCAGTATTTT. Filled out from reference TRBV14 and TRBJ2-3, the complete variable domain reads EAGVTQFPSHSVIEKGQTVTLRCDPISGHDNLYWYRRVMGKEIKFLLHFVKESKQDESGMPNNRFLAERTGGTYSTLKVQPAELEDSGVYFCASSQGLHRTQYFGPGTRLTVL.

A few counts support this clonotype. This chain links TRBV24-1 with TRBJ2-1, with 7 nucleotides matching TRBD1. The trim removed 4 bases at V and 4 bases at J, leaving 3 bases unmatched. Per the germline V gene, CDR1 is KGHDR and CDR2 is SFDVKD. The CDR3 totals 14 residues. The CDR3 protein is CATSETGRYNEQFF. The CDR3 DNA follows: TGTGCCACCAGTGAGACAGGGCGGTACAATGAGCAGTTCTTC.

This clonotype was detected only a few times. This sequence joins TRBV12-3 or TRBV12-4 and TRBJ1-3; 8 bases fit TRBD1. The CDR3 extends over 15 amino acids. The junction had 8 bases not matched to a gene; V was cut back by 6 bases and J by 4 bases. CDR3: CASSPRQGTGNTIYF. The CDR3, as DNA: TGTGCCAGCAGCCCGAGACAGGGGACAGGAAACACCATATATTTT.

The gene calls are TRBV5-1 and TRBJ2-7, with TRBD2 matching 8 bases. The CDR3 consists of 15 residues. CDR1 is SGHRS and CDR2 is YFSETQ in the germline V gene. With 6 bases clipped from V and 6 bases from J, the junction kept 14 bases outside the gene matches. CDR3 amino acids: CASNRYTGGIPEQYF. In DNA, the CDR3 is TGCGCCAGCAATCGGTACACGGGGGGGATTCCCGAGCAGTACTTC. Full variable domain (outside the CDR3, taken from reference TRBV5-1 and TRBJ2-7): KAGVTQTPRYLIKTRGQQVTLSCSPISGHRSVSWYQQTPGQGLQFLFEYFSETQRNKGNFPGRFSGRQFSNSRSEMNVSTLELGDSALYLCASNRYTGGIPEQYFGPGTRLTVT.

A few counts support this clonotype. The V gene is TRBV7-9, the J gene TRBJ2-1; no clear D gene. The CDR3 covers 16 residues. V was pared by 5 bases and J by 3 bases, with 17 bases between. The germline V gene has CDR1 SEHNR and CDR2 FQNEAQ (reference sequence). CDR3 in DNA: TGTGCCAGCAGCGCCTCGTACCGGGCCCTCTACAATGAGCAGTTCTTC. Protein sequence: CASSASYRALYNEQFF.

This sequence joins TRBV29-1 and TRBJ2-1; TRBD2 might be the D (6 bases). Germline V gives CDR1 SQVTM, CDR2 ANQGSEA. V was clipped by 5 bases and J by 1 base, with 12 bases between them. The CDR3 is made up of 14 amino acids. Here the CDR3 reads CSVLRDRSYNEQFF. DNA of the CDR3: TGCAGCGTTCTGCGGGACCGATCCTACAATGAGCAGTTCTTC.

The genes are TRBV20-1 and TRBJ2-3, with no clear D. V was trimmed by 6 bases and J by 0 bases, leaving 13 bases between them. The germline V gene has CDR1 DFQATT and CDR2 SNEGSKA (reference sequence). This CDR3 region has 14 residues. This CDR3 reads CSAYGRASTDTQYF. The DNA of the CDR3 is TGCAGTGCCTATGGACGGGCCAGCACAGATACGCAGTATTTT.